This TCR beta chain was recorded in a study of T cells in Graves' hyperthyroidism and ophthalmopathy. The germline V and J ends were trimmed by 3 bases and 6 bases, with 11 bases remaining between them. CDR3 length equals 13 residues. Germline assignment: CDR1 MGHDK and CDR2 SYGVNS. Authors of the study amplified TCR beta CDR3 regions from RNA transcripts. HTBI primers were employed in a first-round RT-PCR of the TCR CDR3. TCRdb reprocessed the multiplex PCR reads with MiXCR, giving one entry per CDR3 protein. The sample contains over 250,000 distinct CDR3 sequences, roughly an eighth of which appear only once. This clonotype turned up a few times. Its antigen is still unknown. The study's findings and limits: It was a median approximately 6.9 months before onset that the model predicted ophthalmopathy. Among clonotypes expanded in thyroid above 0.001, most were also found in blood. Patients with ophthalmopathy were separated from those with stable hyperthyroidism by a 13 V-J model.

The V call is TRBV25-1, the J call TRBJ1-2; D is uncertain. Sequenced input: blood. The TCR was taken from a woman aged 40 to 50 with Graves' ophthalmopathy. DNA of the CDR3: TGTGCCAGCAGTGATTCGAGGGTACATGGCTACACCTTC. As protein: CASSDSRVHGYTF.